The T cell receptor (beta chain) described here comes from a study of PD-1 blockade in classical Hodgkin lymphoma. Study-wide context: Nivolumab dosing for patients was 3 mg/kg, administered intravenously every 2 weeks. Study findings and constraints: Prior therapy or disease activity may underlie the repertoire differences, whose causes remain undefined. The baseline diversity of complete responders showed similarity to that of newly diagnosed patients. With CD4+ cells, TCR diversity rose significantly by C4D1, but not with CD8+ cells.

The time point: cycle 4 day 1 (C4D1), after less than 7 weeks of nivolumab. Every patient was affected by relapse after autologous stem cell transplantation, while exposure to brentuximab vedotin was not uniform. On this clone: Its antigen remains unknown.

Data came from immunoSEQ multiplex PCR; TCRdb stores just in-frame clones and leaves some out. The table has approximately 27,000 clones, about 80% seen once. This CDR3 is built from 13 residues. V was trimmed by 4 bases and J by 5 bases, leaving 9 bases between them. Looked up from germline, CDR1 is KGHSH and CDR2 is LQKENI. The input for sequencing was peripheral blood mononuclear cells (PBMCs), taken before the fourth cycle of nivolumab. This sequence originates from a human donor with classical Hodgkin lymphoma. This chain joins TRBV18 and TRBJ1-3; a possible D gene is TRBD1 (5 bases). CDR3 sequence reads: CASSRDVRNTIYF. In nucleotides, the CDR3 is TGTGCCAGCTCACGGGACGTCCGAAACACCATATATTTT.